This T cell receptor (beta chain) stems from a study of T cell responses to AZD1222 COVID-19 vaccine (TCRdb year 2021). Broadly, across the study: AZD1222 recipients whose second dose came at about 4 weeks and those whose second dose came at about 12 weeks were combined into one group, since spike-specific TCR depth and breadth did not differ between the two schedules. Trial participants were enrolled by age into 18-55, 56-69 and 70-plus year subgroups, with roughly 150, 30 and 60 TCR-sequenced participants respectively. TCR sequencing was performed for over 230 trial participants, of whom approximately 200 were given two doses of AZD1222 and some 25 were given two doses of MenACWY control vaccine.

The CDR3 regions of human TCRbeta chains were analyzed by immunosequencing. In the source study's methods: TCRs in the repertoires were matched against a reference library of SARS-CoV-2-specific TCRs that had been generated with the MIRA antigen-specificity platform. Breadth was defined as the fraction of unique TCRs that were SARS-CoV-2-associated, and depth was defined as the fraction of total T cells that were SARS-CoV-2-associated. Using the MIRA data, each spike-specific TCR was assigned both to the spike region to which the TCR was reactive and to a CD4 or CD8 class. Log10-transformed breadth and depth values were compared by one-way ANOVA with Sidak's multiple comparisons tests. TCRdb took this table from immuneACCESS and kept in-frame rearrangements with V and J called. Such tables lack part of the clones; where checked against another copy, unresolved V genes explain under half of the gap, and the rest is unexplained. That table gives V, J and clone size, and the DNA gave D and trimming. Within this sample are 90,000 to 130,000 clones, with around 83% of them counted one time only. About 3.5% of the sample lies in the top ten.

Results the study describes overall, beyond this receptor: Conclusions about previously exposed vaccinees were limited because only six AZD1222 recipients were SARS-CoV-2 seropositive at baseline. In the small 56-69-year group, the increase in depth fell short of significance, most likely because of low power. After two AZD1222 doses, both the breadth and the depth of spike-specific TCRs were significantly higher than at day 0 and than in MenACWY recipients. Reportedly, close to half of the unique spike-specific TCRs recognized epitopes lying outside the regions that are mutated in the B.1.351 and B.1.1.7 variants. Because no samples from the day 14 peak response were available, repertoires could be characterized only after the peak T cell response. Vaccine-associated CD4 TCRs spanned the whole spike protein, with dominant responses in regions 160-218 and 743-854. Participants were mostly white British and included more females than males, and it was suggested by the authors that clonal diversity may have been underestimated.

The sample's time point label is to be understood as: baseline before first vaccination. Samples from vaccinated people were obtained from the UK trials COV001 and COV002, which included a single-blind randomized controlled phase 2/3 trial of AZD1222 (ChAdOx1 nCoV-19) in healthy adults. Trial participant PBMC samples were collected at day 0 and day 28 after the second dose for TCRbeta chain sequencing. Turning to this clone: The antigen this receptor binds is unknown. No base quality information exists; no much larger clone differs at one position.

The clonotype was recovered from an adult in good health. This sample comprised peripheral blood, obtained on day 0 of AZD1222 vaccination.

The CDR3 region reads CASSHILDEQYF. The bases are TGCGCCAGCAGCCATATCCTAGACGAGCAGTACTTC. The chain couples TRBV4-1 to TRBJ2-7, with no confidently assigned D gene. Its CDR3 holds 12 amino acids, cysteine through phenylalanine. The sequence is cut down to CDR3 DNA, 36 bases in frame from base 1. V is reduced by 3 bases and J by 5 bases, leaving a spacing of 8 bases between them. CDR1 and CDR2 are drawn from the germline V gene: MGHRA, YSYEKL.